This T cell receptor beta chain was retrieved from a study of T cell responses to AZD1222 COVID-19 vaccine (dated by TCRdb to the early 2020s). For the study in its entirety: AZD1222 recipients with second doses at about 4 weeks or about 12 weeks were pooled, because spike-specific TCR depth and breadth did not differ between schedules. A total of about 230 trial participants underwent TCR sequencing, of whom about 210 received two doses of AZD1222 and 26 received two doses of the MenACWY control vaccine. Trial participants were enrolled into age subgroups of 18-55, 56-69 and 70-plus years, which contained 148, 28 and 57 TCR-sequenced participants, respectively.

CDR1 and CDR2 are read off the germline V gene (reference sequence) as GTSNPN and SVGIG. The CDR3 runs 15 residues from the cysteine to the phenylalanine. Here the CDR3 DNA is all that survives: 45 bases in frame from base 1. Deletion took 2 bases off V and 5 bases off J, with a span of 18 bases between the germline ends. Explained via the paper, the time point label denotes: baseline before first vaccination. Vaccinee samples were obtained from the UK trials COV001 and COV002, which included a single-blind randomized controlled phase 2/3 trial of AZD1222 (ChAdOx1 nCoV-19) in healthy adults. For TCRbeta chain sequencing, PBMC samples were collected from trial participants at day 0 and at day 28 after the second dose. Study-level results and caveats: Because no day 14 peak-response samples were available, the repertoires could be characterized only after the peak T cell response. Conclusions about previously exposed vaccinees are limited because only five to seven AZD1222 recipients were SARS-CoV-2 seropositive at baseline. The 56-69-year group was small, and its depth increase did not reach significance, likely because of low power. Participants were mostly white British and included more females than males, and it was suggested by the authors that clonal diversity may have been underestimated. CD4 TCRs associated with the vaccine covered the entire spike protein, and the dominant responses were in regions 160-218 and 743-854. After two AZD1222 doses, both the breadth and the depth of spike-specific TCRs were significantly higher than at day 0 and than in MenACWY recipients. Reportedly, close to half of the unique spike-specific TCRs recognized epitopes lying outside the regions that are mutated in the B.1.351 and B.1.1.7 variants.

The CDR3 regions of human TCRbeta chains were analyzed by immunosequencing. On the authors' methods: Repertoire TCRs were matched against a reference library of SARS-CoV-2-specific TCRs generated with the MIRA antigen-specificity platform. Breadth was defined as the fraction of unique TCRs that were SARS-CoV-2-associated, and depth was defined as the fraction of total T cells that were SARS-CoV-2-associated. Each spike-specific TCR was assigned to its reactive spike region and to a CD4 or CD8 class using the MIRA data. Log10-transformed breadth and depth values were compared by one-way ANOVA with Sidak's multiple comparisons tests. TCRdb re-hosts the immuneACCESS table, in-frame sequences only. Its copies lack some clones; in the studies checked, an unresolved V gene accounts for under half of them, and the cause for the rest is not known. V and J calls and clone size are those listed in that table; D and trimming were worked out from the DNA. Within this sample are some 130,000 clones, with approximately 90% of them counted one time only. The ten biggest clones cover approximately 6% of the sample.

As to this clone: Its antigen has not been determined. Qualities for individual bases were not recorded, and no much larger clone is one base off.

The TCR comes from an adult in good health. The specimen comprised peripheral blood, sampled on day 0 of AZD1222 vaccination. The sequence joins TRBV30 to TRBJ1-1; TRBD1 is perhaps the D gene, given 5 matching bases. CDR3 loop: CAWSSSPGVRTEAFF. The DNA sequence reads TGTGCCTGGAGTTCCTCACCGGGGGTAAGAACTGAAGCTTTCTTT.